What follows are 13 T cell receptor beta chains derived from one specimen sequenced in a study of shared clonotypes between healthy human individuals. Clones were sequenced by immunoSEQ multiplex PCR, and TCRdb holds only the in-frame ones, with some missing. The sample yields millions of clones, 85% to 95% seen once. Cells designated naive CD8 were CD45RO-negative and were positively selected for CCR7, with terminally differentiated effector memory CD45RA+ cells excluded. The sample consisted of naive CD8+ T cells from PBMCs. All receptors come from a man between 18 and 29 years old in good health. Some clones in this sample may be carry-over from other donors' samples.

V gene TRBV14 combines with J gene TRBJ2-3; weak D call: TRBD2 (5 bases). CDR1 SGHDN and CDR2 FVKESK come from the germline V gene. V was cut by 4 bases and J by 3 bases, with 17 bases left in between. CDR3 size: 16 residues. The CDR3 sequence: CASSLTAGSRTDTQYF. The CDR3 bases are TGTGCCAGCAGCCTAACGGCGGGCTCTAGGACAGATACGCAGTATTTT.

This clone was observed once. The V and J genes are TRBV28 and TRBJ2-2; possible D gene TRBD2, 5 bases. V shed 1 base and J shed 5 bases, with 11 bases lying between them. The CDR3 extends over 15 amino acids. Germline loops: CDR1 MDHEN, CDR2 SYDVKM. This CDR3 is CASSLYFSGTGELFF. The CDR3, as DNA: TGTGCCAGCAGTTTATACTTCTCGGGGACCGGGGAGCTGTTTTTT.

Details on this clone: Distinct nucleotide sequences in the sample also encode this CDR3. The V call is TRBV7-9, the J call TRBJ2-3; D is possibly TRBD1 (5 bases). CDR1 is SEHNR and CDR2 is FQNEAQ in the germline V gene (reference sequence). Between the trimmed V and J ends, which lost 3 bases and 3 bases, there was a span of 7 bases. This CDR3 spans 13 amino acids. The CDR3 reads CASSLTATDTQYF. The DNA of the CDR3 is TGTGCCAGCAGCTTGACAGCGACAGATACGCAGTATTTT.

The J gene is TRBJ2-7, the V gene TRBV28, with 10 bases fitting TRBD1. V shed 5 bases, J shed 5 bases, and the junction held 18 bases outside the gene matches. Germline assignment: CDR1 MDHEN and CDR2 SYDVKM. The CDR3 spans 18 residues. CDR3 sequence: CASSPGTGARSSGDEQYF. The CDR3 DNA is TGTGCCAGCAGTCCCGGGACAGGGGCCCGCTCGTCCGGCGACGAGCAGTACTTC.

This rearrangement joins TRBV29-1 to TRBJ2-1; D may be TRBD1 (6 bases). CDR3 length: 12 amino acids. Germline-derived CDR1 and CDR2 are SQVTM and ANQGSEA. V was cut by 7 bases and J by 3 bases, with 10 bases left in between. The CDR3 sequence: CSGVGGYNEQFF. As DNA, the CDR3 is TGCAGCGGTGTAGGGGGCTACAATGAGCAGTTCTTC.

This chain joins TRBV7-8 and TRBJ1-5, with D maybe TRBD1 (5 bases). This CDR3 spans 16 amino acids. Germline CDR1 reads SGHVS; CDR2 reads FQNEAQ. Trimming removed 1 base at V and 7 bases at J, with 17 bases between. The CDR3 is CASSLEGADSHQPQHF. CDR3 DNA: TGTGCCAGCAGCTTAGAAGGGGCAGATAGTCACCAGCCCCAGCATTTT. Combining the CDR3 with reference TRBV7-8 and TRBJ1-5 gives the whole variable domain GAGVSQSPRYKVAKRGQDVALRCDPISGHVSLFWYQQALGQGPEFLTYFQNEAQLDKSGLPSDRFFAERPEGSVSTLKIQRTQQEDSAVYLCASSLEGADSHQPQHFGDGTRLSIL.

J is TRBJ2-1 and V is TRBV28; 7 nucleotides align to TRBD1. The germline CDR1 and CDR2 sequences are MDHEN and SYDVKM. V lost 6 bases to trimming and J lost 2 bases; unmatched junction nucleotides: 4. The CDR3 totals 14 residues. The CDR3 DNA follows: TGTGCCAGCAGAGACAGGGTGACCTACAATGAGCAGTTCTTC. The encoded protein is CASRDRVTYNEQFF.

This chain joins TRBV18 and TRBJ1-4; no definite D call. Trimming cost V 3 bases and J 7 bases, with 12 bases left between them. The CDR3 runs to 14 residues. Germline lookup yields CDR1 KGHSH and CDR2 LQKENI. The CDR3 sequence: CASSPFGTIEKLFF. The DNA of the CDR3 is TGTGCCAGCTCACCGTTCGGCACAATTGAAAAACTGTTTTTT.

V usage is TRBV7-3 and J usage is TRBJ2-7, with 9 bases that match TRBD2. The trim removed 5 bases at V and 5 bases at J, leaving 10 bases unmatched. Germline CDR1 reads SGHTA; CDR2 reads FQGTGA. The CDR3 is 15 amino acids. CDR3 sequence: CASSTSGGRADEQYF. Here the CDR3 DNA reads TGTGCCAGCAGCACATCGGGCGGGAGGGCCGACGAGCAGTACTTC.

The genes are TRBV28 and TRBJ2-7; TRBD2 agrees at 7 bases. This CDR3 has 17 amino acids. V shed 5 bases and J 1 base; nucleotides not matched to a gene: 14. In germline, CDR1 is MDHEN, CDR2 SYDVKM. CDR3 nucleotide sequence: TGTGCCAGCAGTGGAAGGACTAGTTCGAGTTGGTCCTACGAGCAGTACTTC. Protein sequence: CASSGRTSSSWSYEQYF.

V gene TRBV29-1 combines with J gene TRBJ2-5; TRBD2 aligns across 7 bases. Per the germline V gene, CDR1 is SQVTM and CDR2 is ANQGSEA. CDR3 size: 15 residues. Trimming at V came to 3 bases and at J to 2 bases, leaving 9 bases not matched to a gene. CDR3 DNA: TGCAGCGTTGATCTGGGTAGCGGGCCACAAGAGACCCAGTACTTC. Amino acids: CSVDLGSGPQETQYF.

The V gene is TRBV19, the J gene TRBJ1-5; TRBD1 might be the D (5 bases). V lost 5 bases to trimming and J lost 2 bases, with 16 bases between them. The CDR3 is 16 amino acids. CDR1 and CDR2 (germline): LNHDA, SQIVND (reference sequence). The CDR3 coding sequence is TGTGCCAGTAGTCTTCTGGGGGGTATGGGCAATCAGCCCCAGCATTTT. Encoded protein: CASSLLGGMGNQPQHF.

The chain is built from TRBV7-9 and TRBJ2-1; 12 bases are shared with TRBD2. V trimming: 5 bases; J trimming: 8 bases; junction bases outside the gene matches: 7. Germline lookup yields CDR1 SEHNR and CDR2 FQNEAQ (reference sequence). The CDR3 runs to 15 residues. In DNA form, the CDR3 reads TGTGCCAGCAGCCCATCTAGCGGGAGGGCCGATGAGCAGTTCTTC. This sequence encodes CASSPSSGRADEQFF.